This TCR beta chain was captured in a study of MAIT cells during Salmonella Paratyphi A infection (TCRdb year 2017). Regarding the complete study: A single dose of 1-5x10^3 CFU of S. Paratyphi A strain NVGH308 was swallowed by adult volunteers aged 18 to 60. Starting at diagnosis, the diagnosed volunteers took ciprofloxacin 500 mg twice daily for 14 days.

The library was made by 5' RACE. Two rounds of PCR with Phusion High-Fidelity polymerase amplified TCRbeta, with sample-specific barcodes added in the primers. To build the TCRbeta libraries, template-switch cDNA synthesis was carried out using SMARTScribe reverse transcriptase along with a TRBC-specific primer. After barcoding, samples were pooled and then prepared using the NEBNext Ultra DNA Library Prep Kit for Illumina. The libraries were sequenced on an Illumina MiSeq using the MiSeq reagent kit v2, 300 cycles. The authors' pipeline ran thus. Jemultiplexer demultiplexed the reads by barcode, and MiTCR with default parameters aligned the reads. Non-functional sequences were removed with VDJtools, and each clonotype was defined by its amino acid sequence, with frequencies calculated from the assigned sequence reads. The clonal space homeostasis analysis grouped clonotypes by frequency into over-represented (0.05-1), large, medium and small bins. The public reads were reanalyzed by TCRdb: fastp trimming at Q25, MiXCR alignment, in-frame beta chains only. Records with the same CDR3 protein are collapsed into one entry carrying the most frequent genes and DNA. The V and J calls were determined by TCRdb, not by the authors. The sample contains 600 to 750 distinct CDR3 sequences, approximately 33% of them found a single time. The ten largest account for 24% of the sample.

Findings and caveats that apply to the study as a whole: Compared with healthy controls, diagnosed volunteers had more expansion or contraction among the top five MAIT clonotypes (around 0.5 versus 0.13), a finding that suggests the repertoire is reshaped by infection. A significant decrease in the space occupied by over-represented MAIT clonotypes was found from baseline to mid-infection (around 0.17 to 0.099), whereas no significant post-infection difference was found. Although the availability of volunteer samples limited sample sizes, the sizes were judged adequate for detecting differences between groups.

Concerning this clonotype itself: What antigen it recognizes has not been identified. The input lacks base qualities; no much larger clone sits a single base away.

The time point label, read with the paper, signifies: mid-infection, around enteric fever diagnosis. Circulating MAIT cell TCRbeta repertoires were profiled longitudinally in more than five volunteers who developed enteric fever after controlled oral challenge with live Salmonella Paratyphi A. Every diagnosed volunteer provided MAIT cell samples at three timepoints: pre-infection, mid-infection and post-infection. A diagnosis of enteric fever was based on Paratyphi A bacteremia and/or a persistent fever above 38 degrees C that lasted longer than 12 hours. Diagnosis of infection in challenged volunteers occurred between day 4 and day 7 after challenge. Between about 4,500 and 11,000 MAIT cells per sample were sorted directly into RNAqueous-Micro lysis buffer for RNA extraction. Lymphoprep gradient centrifugation was used to isolate peripheral blood mononuclear cells from blood samples and leukocyte cones. Cell sorting used a BD FACSAria Fusion or BD FACSAria III sorter.

The sequencing used MAIT cells from PBMCs, collected at the middle sampling point of the challenge study. The TCR comes from a person aged 18 to 75 who was deliberately infected with Salmonella Paratyphi A in a paratyphoid fever challenge study.

CDR3 loop: CAWSGTGEADTQYF. The sequence in DNA is TGTGCCTGGAGTGGTACGGGAGAGGCAGATACGCAGTATTTT. The chain is assembled from TRBV30 and TRBJ2-3; a weak D assignment points to TRBD2 (6 bases agree). The CDR3, from cysteine to phenylalanine, totals 14 residues. Solely the CDR3 DNA is kept, with 42 bases framed from the first base. CDR1 and CDR2 (GTSNPN, SVGIG) derive from the germline V gene (reference sequence). Trimming removed 1 base from V and 4 bases from J, leaving 12 bases between the germline ends.